The TCR beta chain under discussion was sequenced for a study of CXCR3-negative and CXCR3-positive naive CD8 T cells. The CD45RO-CCR7+CD27+CD95- phenotype denoted naive CD8+ T cells. Study-wide points: Naive cells positive for CXCR3 carried more hydrophobic TRB CDR3s than CXCR3-negative ones. Naive subsets did not differ in surface CD5, and the authors estimated TCR strength using properties of the TRB CDR3.

As concerns this clonotype: Its target is unknown.

5' RACE with UMI labels generated the TRB cDNA libraries. With the 5' RACE reads reprocessed, TCRdb shows one record per CDR3 protein and no DNA. The listing records 85,000 to 90,000 distinct CDR3 sequences. Germline V gene lookup returns CDR1 LGHNT and CDR2 FRNRAP. The CDR3 loop spans 16 amino acids. Sequencing was done on a sample of naive CXCR3+ CD8+ T cells from blood. Subset here: CD45RO-CCR7+CD27+CD95- naive CD8+ T cells expressing CXCR3 (TNR3+). The sequence derives from a human donor in good health. Some clones in this sample may be carry-over from other donors' samples. J is TRBJ2-2 and V is TRBV12-5; TCRdb calls TRBD1, which cannot be checked without DNA. This CDR3 is CASGLSGTGGTGELFF.